This T cell receptor beta chain was recorded in a study of naive and memory T cell subsets. Findings and limits, study-wide: In naive cells, over 90% of TCR sequences were seen only once. Gini index rose across naive, CM, EM and EMRA in CD4 and CD8. Activation and differentiation may alter RNA-based TCR counts.

The length of the CDR3 is 11 residues. The germline V gene has CDR1 SQVTM and CDR2 ANQGSEA. V lost 3 bases, J lost 7 bases, and 7 bases lay in between. The beta constant-region primer was an equimolar mix of two oligonucleotides covering TRBC1 and TRBC2. Nested alpha and beta constant-region primers with the SP2 primer drove four PCR rounds on ligated cDNA. TCRdb reprocessed the UMI-ligation and nested PCR reads with MiXCR, giving one entry per CDR3 protein. The profile shows some 110,000 distinct CDR3 sequences, 35% to 40% of them singletons. A word on this clonotype: The antigen is undetermined.

The chain is built from TRBV29-1 and TRBJ2-1; no clear D gene. This clonotype was obtained from a human donor in good health. Sequencing was carried out using central memory CD4+ T cells from blood. The CDR3 region is CSVDRLNEQFF. CDR3 bases: TGCAGCGTTGACAGACTTAATGAGCAGTTCTTC.